This TCR beta chain came from a study of blood T cell repertoires in COVID-19. Whole-study context: The United States, Italy and Spain supplied acute and convalescent COVID-19 samples. PBMCs, B-cell-depleted T cells, or T cells provided the cDNA or gDNA that made up the material.

As handled by the study authors: Reference gene primer amplification yielded estimated nucleated cell counts. Here immunoSEQ multiplex PCR was the method, and the copy in TCRdb shows in-frame clones only, minus some. V, J and clone size are taken as reported in that table, and D and trimming were inferred from the DNA itself. The sample yields more than 95,000 clones, roughly 90% seen once. The sequencing sample was made of peripheral blood. The sequence was obtained from an older woman with acute or convalescent COVID-19.

The CDR3 loop reads CASSFRGNEKLFF. The CDR3 DNA is TGTGCCAGCAGCTTCAGAGGGAATGAAAAACTGTTTTTT. The chain combines TRBV7-9 with TRBJ1-4; D is undetermined. In germline, CDR1 is SEHNR, CDR2 FQNEAQ (reference sequence). This CDR3 has 13 residues. V was trimmed by 3 bases and J by 5 bases, leaving 7 bases between them.